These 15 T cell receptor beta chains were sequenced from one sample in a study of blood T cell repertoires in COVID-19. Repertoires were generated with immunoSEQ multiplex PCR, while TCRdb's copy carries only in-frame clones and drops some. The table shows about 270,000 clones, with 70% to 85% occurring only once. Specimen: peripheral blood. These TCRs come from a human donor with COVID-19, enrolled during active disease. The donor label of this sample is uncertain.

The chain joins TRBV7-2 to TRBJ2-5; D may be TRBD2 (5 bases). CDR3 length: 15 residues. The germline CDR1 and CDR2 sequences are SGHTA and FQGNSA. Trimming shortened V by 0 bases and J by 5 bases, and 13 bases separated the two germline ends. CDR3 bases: TGTGCCAGCAGCTTAGCGGGCGCAGGCGGGGAGACCCAGTACTTC. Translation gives CASSLAGAGGETQYF.

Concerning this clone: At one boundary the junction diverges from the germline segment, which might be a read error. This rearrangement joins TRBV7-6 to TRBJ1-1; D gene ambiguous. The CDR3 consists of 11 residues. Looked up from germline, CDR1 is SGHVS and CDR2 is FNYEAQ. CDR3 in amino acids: CASSKNTEAFF. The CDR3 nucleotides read TGTGCCAGCAGCAAGAACACGGAAGCTTTCTTT.

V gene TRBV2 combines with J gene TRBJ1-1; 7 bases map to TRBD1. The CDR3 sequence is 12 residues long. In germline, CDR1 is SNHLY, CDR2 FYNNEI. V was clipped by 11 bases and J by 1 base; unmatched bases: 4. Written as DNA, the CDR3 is TGTGCCGGGGACAGACAGAACACTGAAGCTTTCTTT. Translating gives CAGDRQNTEAFF. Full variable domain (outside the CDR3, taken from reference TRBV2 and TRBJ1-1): EPEVTQTPSHQVTQMGQEVILRCVPISNHLYFYWYRQILGQKVEFLVSFYNNEISEKSEIFDDQFSVERPDGSNFTLKIRSTKLEDSAMYFCAGDRQNTEAFFGQGTRLTVV.

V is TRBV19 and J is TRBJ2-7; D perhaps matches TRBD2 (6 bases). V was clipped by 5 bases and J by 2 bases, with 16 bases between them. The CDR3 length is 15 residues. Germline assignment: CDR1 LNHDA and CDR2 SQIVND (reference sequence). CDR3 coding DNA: TGTGCCAGTAGTGCACCCGGGACTGGGACCTACGAGCAGTACTTC. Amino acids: CASSAPGTGTYEQYF.

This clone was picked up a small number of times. DNA for the CDR3: TGTGCCTGGAGTGAGGGACTAGCGGGAGGTGACACGCAGTATTTT. Its protein is CAWSEGLAGGDTQYF. The chain joins TRBV30 to TRBJ2-3; 15 bases map to TRBD2. CDR3 size: 15 residues. Per the germline V gene, CDR1 is GTSNPN and CDR2 is SVGIG (reference sequence). The junction had 5 bases not matched to a gene; V was cut back by 1 base and J by 9 bases.

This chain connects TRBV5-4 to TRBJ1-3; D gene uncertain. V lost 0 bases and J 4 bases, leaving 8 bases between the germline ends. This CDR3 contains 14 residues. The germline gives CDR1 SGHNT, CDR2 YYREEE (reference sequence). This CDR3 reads CASSLDRLGNTIYF. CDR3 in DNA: TGTGCCAGCAGCTTGGACAGATTGGGAAACACCATATATTTT.

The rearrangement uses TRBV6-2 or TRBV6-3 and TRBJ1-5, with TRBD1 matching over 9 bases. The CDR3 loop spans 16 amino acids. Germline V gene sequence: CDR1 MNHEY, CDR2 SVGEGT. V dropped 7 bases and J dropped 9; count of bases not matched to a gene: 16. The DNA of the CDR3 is TGTGCCAGCACCCCAGCTTTAACAGGGGGCGGTGGGCCCCAGCATTTT. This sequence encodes CASTPALTGGGGPQHF.

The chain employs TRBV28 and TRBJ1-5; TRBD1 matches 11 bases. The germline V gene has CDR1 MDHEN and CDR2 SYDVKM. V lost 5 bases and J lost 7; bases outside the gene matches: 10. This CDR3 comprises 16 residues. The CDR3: CASSPRDRGNRQPQHF. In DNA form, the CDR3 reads TGTGCCAGCAGTCCGCGGGACAGGGGGAATCGGCAGCCCCAGCATTTT.

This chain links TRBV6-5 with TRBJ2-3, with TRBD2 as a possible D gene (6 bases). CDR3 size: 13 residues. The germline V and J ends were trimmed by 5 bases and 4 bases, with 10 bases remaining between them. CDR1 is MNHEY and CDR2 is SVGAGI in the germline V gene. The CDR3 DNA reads TGTGCCAGCAGTCTGGGACTGGCAGATACGCAGTATTTT. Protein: CASSLGLADTQYF.

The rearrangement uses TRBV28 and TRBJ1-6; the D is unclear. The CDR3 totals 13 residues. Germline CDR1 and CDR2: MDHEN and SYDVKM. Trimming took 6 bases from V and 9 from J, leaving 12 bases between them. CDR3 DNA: TGTGCCAGCAGGGTGACATTATTTTCACCCCTCCACTTT. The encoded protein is CASRVTLFSPLHF.

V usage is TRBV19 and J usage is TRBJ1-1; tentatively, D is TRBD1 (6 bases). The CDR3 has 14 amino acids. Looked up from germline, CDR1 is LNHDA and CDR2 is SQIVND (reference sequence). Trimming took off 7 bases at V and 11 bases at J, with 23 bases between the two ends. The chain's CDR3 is CASNSRGHRPGAFF. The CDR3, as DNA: TGTGCCAGTAATTCTCGGGGACACCGACCCGGGGCTTTCTTT.

The CDR3 nucleotides are TGTGCCAGCAGCGATGGGCAGGGGTACAATGAGCAGTTCTTC. This codes for CASSDGQGYNEQFF. The chain uses TRBV7-8 and TRBJ2-1, with D tentatively TRBD1 (6 bases). CDR1 is SGHVS and CDR2 is FQNEAQ in the germline V gene. Trimming cost V 5 bases and J 4 bases, with 12 bases left between them. CDR3 size: 14 residues.

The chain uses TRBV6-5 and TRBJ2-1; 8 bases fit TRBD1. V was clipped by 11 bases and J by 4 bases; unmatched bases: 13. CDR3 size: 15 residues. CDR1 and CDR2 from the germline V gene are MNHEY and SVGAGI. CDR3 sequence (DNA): TGTGCCTCCGCGCCCAGCCAGGGGGCATACAATGAGCAGTTCTTC. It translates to CASAPSQGAYNEQFF.

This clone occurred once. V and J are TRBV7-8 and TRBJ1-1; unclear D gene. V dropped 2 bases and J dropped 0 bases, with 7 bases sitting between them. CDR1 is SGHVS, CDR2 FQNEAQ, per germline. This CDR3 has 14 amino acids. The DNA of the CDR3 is TGTGCCAGCAGCTTACTGAGAATGAACACTGAAGCTTTCTTT. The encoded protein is CASSLLRMNTEAFF.

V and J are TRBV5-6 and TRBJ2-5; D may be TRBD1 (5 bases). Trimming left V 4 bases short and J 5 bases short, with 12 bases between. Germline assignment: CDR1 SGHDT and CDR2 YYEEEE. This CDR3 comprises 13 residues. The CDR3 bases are TGTGCCAGCAGCAGGGGTTTGGGGGAGACCCAGTACTTC. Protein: CASSRGLGETQYF.